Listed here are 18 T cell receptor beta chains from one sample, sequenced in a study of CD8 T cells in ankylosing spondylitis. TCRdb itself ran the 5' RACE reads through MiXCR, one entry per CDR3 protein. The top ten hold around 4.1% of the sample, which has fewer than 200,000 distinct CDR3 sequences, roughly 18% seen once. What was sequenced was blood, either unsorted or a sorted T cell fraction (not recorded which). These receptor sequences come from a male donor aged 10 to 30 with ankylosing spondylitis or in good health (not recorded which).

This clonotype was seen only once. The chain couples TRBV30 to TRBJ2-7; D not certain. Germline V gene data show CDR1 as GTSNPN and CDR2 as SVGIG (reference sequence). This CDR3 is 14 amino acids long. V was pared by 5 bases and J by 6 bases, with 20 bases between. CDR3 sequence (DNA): TGTGCCTGGGACCAACGGGCCCTCCCGGGCGAGCAGTACGTC. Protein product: CAWDQRALPGEQYV.

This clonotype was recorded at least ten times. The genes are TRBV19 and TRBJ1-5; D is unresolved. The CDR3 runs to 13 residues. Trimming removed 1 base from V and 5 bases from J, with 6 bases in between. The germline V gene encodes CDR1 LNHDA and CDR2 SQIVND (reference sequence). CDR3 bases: TGTGCCAGTAGTATAGCCGGGGATCAGCCCCAGCATTTT. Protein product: CASSIAGDQPQHF.

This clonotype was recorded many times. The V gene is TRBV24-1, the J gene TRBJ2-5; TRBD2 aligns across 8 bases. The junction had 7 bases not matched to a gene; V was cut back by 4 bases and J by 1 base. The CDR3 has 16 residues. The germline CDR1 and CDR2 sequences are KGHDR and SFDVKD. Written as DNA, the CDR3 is TGTGCCACCAGTGACGGCAGCGGGAGCGTCCAAGAGACCCAGTACTTC. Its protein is CATSDGSGSVQETQYF.

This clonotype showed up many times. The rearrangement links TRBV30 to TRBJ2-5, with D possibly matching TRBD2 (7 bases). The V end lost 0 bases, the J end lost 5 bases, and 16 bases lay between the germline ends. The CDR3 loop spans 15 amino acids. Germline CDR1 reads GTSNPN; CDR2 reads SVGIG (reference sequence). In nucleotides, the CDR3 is TGTGCCTGGAGTGTACGCTCGGGGGGCACGGAGACCCAGTACTTC. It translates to CAWSVRSGGTETQYF.

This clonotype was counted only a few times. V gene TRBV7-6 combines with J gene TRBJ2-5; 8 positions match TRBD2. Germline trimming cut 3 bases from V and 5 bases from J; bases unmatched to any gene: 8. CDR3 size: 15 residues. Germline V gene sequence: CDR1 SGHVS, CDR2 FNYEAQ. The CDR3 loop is CASSLRTSTTETQYF. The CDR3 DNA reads TGTGCCAGCAGCTTGAGGACTAGCACAACGGAGACCCAGTACTTC.

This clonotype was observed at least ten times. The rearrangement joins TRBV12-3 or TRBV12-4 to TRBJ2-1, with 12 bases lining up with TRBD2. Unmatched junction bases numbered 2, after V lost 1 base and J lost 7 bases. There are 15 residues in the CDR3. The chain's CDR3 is CASSLGTSGKNEQFF. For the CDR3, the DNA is TGTGCCAGCAGTTTAGGGACTAGCGGGAAGAATGAGCAGTTCTTC.

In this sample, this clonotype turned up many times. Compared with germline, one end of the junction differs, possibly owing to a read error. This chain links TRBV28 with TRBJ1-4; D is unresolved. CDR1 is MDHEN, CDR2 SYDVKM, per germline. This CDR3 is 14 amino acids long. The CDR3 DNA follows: TGTGCCAGCAGCCCTATCTCAACTAGTGAAAAACTGTTTTTT. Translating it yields CASSPISTSEKLFF.

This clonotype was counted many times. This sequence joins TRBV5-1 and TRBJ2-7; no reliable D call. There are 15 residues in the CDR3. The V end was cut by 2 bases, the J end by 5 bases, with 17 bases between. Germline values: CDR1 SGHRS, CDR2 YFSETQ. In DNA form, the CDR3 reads TGCGCCAGCAGCTTCGACGGACCATGGGTCAACGAGCAGTACTTC. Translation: CASSFDGPWVNEQYF.

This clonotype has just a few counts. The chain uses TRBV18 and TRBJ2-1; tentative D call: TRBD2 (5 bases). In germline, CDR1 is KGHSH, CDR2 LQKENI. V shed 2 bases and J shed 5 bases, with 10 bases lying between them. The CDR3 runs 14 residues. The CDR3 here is CASSPETKNNEQFF. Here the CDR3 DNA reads TGTGCCAGCTCACCAGAGACTAAGAACAATGAGCAGTTCTTC.

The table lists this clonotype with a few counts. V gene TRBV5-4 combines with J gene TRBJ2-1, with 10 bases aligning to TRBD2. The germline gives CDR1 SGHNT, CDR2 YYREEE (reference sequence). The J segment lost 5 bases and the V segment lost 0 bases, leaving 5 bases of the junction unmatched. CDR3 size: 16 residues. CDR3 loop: CASSLGTSGADNEQFF. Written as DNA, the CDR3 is TGTGCCAGCAGCTTGGGAACTAGCGGGGCCGACAATGAGCAGTTCTTC.

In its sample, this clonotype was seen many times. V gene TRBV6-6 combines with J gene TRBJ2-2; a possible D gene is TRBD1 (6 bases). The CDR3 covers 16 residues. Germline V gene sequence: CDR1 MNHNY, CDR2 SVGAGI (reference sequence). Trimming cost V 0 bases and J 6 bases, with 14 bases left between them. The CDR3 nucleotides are TGTGCCAGCAGTTACTCGTGGCAGGGGTGGGCCGGGGAGCTGTTTTTT. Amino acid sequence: CASSYSWQGWAGELFF.

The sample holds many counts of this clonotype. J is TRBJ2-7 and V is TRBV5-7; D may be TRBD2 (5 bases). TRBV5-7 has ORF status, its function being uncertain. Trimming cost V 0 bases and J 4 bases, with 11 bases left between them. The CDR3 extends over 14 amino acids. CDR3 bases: TGTGCCAGCAGCTTGGTCGGGGAAAAGTACGAGCAGTACTTC. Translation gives CASSLVGEKYEQYF.

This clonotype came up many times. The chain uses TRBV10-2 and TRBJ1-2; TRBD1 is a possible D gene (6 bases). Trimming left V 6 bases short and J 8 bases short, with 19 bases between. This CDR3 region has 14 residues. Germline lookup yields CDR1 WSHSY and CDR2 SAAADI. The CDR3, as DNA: TGCGCCAGCAGGAGCCCGACAGGTCGAGGAGGCTACACCTTC. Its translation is CASRSPTGRGGYTF.

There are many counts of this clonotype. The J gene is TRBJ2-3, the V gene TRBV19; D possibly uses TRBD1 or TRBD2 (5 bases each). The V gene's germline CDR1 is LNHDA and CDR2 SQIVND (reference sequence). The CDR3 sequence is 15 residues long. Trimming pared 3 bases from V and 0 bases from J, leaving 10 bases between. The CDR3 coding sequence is TGTGCCAGTAGTATGAGGGACCCCAGCACAGATACGCAGTATTTT. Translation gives CASSMRDPSTDTQYF.

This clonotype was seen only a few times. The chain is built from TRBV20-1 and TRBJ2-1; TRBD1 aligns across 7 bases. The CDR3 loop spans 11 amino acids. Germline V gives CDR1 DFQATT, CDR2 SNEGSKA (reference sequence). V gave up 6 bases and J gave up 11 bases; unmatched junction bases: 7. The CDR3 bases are TGCAGTGCAGCCGAAAGGGGGCAGCAGTTCTTC. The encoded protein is CSAAERGQQFF.

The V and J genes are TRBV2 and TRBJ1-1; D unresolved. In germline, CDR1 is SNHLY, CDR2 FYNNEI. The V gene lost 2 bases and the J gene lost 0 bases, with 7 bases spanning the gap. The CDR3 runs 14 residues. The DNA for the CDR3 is TGTGCCAGCAGTGAAAAGCGACTGAACACTGAAGCTTTCTTT. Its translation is CASSEKRLNTEAFF.

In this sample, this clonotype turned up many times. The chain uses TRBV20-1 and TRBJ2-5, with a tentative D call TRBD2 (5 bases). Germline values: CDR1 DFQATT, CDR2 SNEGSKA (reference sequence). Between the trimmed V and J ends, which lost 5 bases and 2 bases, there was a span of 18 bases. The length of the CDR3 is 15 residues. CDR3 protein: CSAPLPGGKQETQYF. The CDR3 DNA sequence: TGCAGTGCTCCCCTCCCCGGAGGAAAACAAGAGACCCAGTACTTC.

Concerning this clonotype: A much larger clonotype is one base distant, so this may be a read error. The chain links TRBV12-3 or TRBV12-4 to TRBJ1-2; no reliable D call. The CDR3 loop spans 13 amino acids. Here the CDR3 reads CASSFNSRSGYPF. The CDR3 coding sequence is TGTGCCAGCAGTTTCAACAGTCGGAGTGGCTACCCCTTC.